Listed here are 4 T cell receptor beta chains from one sample, sequenced in a study of low-dose radiotherapy and immunotherapy resistance in tumors. As to time point: after trial treatment. Regarding treatment: LDRT plus nivolumab, ipilimumab, low-dose cyclophosphamide and aspirin (RACIN trial). Amplification of TCRs used a constant-region primer and V-primer adapter for 15 to 25 PCR cycles. TCRdb re-called the reads with MiXCR, one entry per CDR3 protein. The data contain tens of thousands of distinct CDR3 sequences, around 34% of them singletons. The sequences come from PBMCs, collected after low-dose radiotherapy plus immunotherapy. These receptors were taken from a male donor with rectosigmoid adenocarcinoma.

This clonotype was counted ten times or more. V is TRBV9 and J is TRBJ2-2, with 10 nucleotides matching TRBD2. V was clipped by 0 bases and J by 7 bases; unmatched bases: 12. The CDR3 contains 18 residues. Germline assignment: CDR1 SGDLS and CDR2 YYNGEE. The CDR3 bases are TGTGCCAGCAGCGTAGAGATTAGCGGGGGGTTCGGCGACGGGGAGCTGTTTTTT. It yields the protein CASSVEISGGFGDGELFF.

V and J are TRBV29-1 and TRBJ2-7; TRBD1 matches at 12 bases. Trimming cost V 4 bases and J 5 bases; bases outside gene matches: 6. Germline V gene lookup returns CDR1 SQVTM and CDR2 ANQGSEA. The length of the CDR3 is 14 residues. CDR3 nucleotides: TGCAGCGTTGGCAAGGGGACAGGGGGCAACGAGCAGTACTTC. It yields the protein CSVGKGTGGNEQYF.

This clonotype was counted at least ten times. The gene calls are TRBV7-8 and TRBJ2-5, with D hard to call. The CDR3 totals 18 residues. The germline V gene encodes CDR1 SGHVS and CDR2 FQNEAQ. Deletions cut 1 base from V and 0 bases from J, with 18 bases between. The CDR3 here is CASSLEPLAAEDQETQYF. As DNA, the CDR3 is TGTGCCAGCAGCTTAGAGCCCTTGGCTGCTGAGGACCAAGAGACCCAGTACTTC.

CDR3 loop: CASSSPGTDYGYTF. The DNA of the CDR3 is TGTGCCAGCAGTTCCCCTGGGACAGATTATGGCTACACCTTC. The V call is TRBV28, the J call TRBJ1-2; 7 bases fit TRBD1. Germline CDR1 reads MDHEN; CDR2 reads SYDVKM. Germline trimming cut 4 bases from V and 5 bases from J; bases unmatched to any gene: 7. CDR3 length: 14 amino acids.